The 25 T cell receptor beta chains reported below all come from one sample, sequenced in a study of post-analysis software for immune sequencing data. Study results and limitations: Patients carried several TRBV segments more frequently than controls did, and TRBV5-6, TRBV5-1 and TRBV20-1 were among them.

Unique molecular identifiers featured in each of the TCR beta cDNA libraries. TCRdb recomputed calls from the PCR reads with MiXCR, one row per CDR3 protein. The sample has some 890,000 distinct CDR3 sequences; roughly half are singletons. Their specific antigens are unknown. The sample comprised blood. The source of these receptors is a girl aged 10 to 17 with multiple sclerosis.

This clonotype has just a few counts. This rearrangement joins TRBV20-1 to TRBJ1-2; the D is unclear. Deletions cut 3 bases from V and 0 bases from J, with 20 bases between. CDR1 is DFQATT and CDR2 is SNEGSKA in the germline V gene (reference sequence). The CDR3 contains 17 residues. CDR3 amino acids: CSASNTPTASSNYGYTF. CDR3 nucleotide sequence: TGCAGTGCTAGTAATACCCCCACAGCATCGTCTAACTATGGCTACACCTTC.

This clonotype was observed a handful of times. The V gene is TRBV4-1, the J gene TRBJ1-2; 8 bases are a match to TRBD1. The CDR3 has 18 amino acids. Germline CDR1 is MGHRA and CDR2 is YSYEKL. The trim removed 3 bases at V and 2 bases at J, leaving 14 bases unmatched. CDR3 sequence (DNA): TGCGCCAGCAGCCATGGGTTCTTTCCGGGACAGGAGAACTATGGCTACACCTTC. Translated, it gives CASSHGFFPGQENYGYTF.

This chain connects TRBV7-2 to TRBJ2-3; TRBD2 is a possible D gene (5 bases). V lost 2 bases to trimming and J lost 0 bases, with 15 bases between them. The CDR3 totals 17 residues. Germline V gives CDR1 SGHTA, CDR2 FQGNSA. CDR3 loop: CASSLTAGSLSTDTQYF. CDR3 bases: TGTGCCAGCAGCTTAACGGCGGGCTCACTTAGCACAGATACGCAGTATTTT.

As regards this clonotype: A junction end diverges from the germline sequence, so it may reflect a read error. J is TRBJ2-1 and V is TRBV20-1, with 14 bases lining up with TRBD2. The CDR3 contains 14 residues. Germline assignment: CDR1 DFQATT and CDR2 SNEGSKA (reference sequence). This CDR3 reads CSARGTSGSSEQFF. CDR3 DNA: TGCAGTGCGAGAGGGACTAGCGGGAGTTCTGAGCAGTTCTTC.

This chain links TRBV29-1 with TRBJ2-7; 7 nucleotides line up with TRBD2. Near its end, the DNA agrees better with TRBJ2-5, so the J call may be wrong. The CDR3 contains 12 residues. The germline gives CDR1 SQVTM, CDR2 ANQGSEA. DNA of the CDR3: TGCAGCGGGGGGGGATTGGAGGAGACCCAGTACTTC. It encodes CSGGGLEETQYF.

J is TRBJ2-7 and V is TRBV25-1, with TRBD2 matching over 15 bases. The V gene's germline CDR1 is MGHDK and CDR2 SYGVNS. J was trimmed by 3 bases and V by 4 bases; bases with no gene match: 13. CDR3 length: 19 amino acids. CDR3: CASSGPGLAGGKILYEQYF. In DNA, the CDR3 is TGTGCCAGCAGTGGACCGGGACTAGCGGGAGGCAAAATCCTCTACGAGCAGTACTTC.

The chain carries TRBV5-1 and TRBJ2-6; D gene unclear. The V end lost 6 bases, the J end lost 0 bases, and 7 bases lay between the germline ends. This CDR3 comprises 14 residues. From germline, CDR1 is SGHRS and CDR2 YFSETQ. The CDR3, as DNA: TGCGCCAGCATGAGCTTCTCTGGGGCCAACGTCCTGACTTTC. It yields the protein CASMSFSGANVLTF. The entire variable domain, with the rest obtained from reference TRBV5-1 and TRBJ2-6, is as follows: KAGVTQTPRYLIKTRGQQVTLSCSPISGHRSVSWYQQTPGQGLQFLFEYFSETQRNKGNFPGRFSGRQFSNSRSEMNVSTLELGDSALYLCASMSFSGANVLTFGAGSRLTVL.

This clonotype was recorded a few times. The CDR3 sequence: CASSPRTGSEQFF. The CDR3 nucleotides are TGTGCCAGCAGCCCCCGGACAGGAAGTGAGCAGTTCTTC. The J gene is TRBJ2-1, the V gene TRBV12-3 or TRBV12-4, with 7 nucleotides matching TRBD1. The CDR3 is 13 residues long. V lost 6 bases, J lost 9 bases, and 8 bases stayed unmatched.

This sequence joins TRBV2 and TRBJ2-1, with D perhaps TRBD2 (5 bases). Germline loops: CDR1 SNHLY, CDR2 FYNNEI. This CDR3 comprises 12 residues. Trimming removed 7 bases from V and 8 bases from J, with 12 bases in between. CDR3 residues: CASIPLGDEQFF. The CDR3 DNA is TGTGCCAGCATTCCCCTCGGGGATGAGCAGTTCTTC.

This clonotype was detected a few times. The J gene is TRBJ2-7, the V gene TRBV5-1; D ambiguous. The CDR3 has 14 residues. Trimming stripped 3 bases from V and 3 bases from J, with 13 bases between. Looked up from germline, CDR1 is SGHRS and CDR2 is YFSETQ. CDR3 DNA: TGCGCCAGCAGCTCGACCACCGGATTCTACGAGCAGTACTTC. Its translation is CASSSTTGFYEQYF.

The CDR3 loop reads CSVDWFNEQFF. The CDR3 nucleotides are TGCAGCGTTGACTGGTTCAATGAGCAGTTCTTC. This rearrangement joins TRBV29-1 to TRBJ2-1; D remains ambiguous. The germline gives CDR1 SQVTM, CDR2 ANQGSEA. The CDR3 totals 11 residues. The V end lost 3 bases, the J end lost 6 bases, and 6 bases lay between the germline ends.

This chain links TRBV29-1 with TRBJ2-1; 7 nucleotides agree with TRBD1. CDR1 SQVTM and CDR2 ANQGSEA come from the germline V gene. V trimming: 7 bases; J trimming: 2 bases; junction bases outside the gene matches: 11. This CDR3 contains 15 residues. For the CDR3, the DNA is TGCAGCGCTGGGATGGCAGGGGGACCCTACAATGAGCAGTTCTTC. It yields the protein CSAGMAGGPYNEQFF.

V is TRBV12-3 or TRBV12-4 and J is TRBJ2-1, with 9 bases lining up with TRBD2. Losses at the gene ends were 5 bases for V and 7 bases for J; bases not matched to a gene: 9. CDR3 length: 15 residues. The CDR3 loop reads CASSGHSGRANEQFF. The CDR3 nucleotides are TGTGCCAGCAGTGGACATAGCGGGAGAGCAAATGAGCAGTTCTTC.

The chain employs TRBV4-2 and TRBJ2-7; TRBD2 agrees at 7 bases. CDR3 length: 16 amino acids. With 0 bases clipped from V and 1 base from J, the junction kept 6 bases outside the gene matches. Germline V lookup: CDR1 LGHNA, CDR2 YNFKEQ. CDR3 coding DNA: TGTGCCAGCAGCCAAGACAGCGGGGACCGATCCTACGAGCAGTACTTC. Its protein product is CASSQDSGDRSYEQYF.

This clonotype turned up a few times. The chain recombines TRBV5-1 with TRBJ2-5; 7 bases map to TRBD1. CDR3 size: 16 residues. Germline values: CDR1 SGHRS, CDR2 YFSETQ. The V segment lost 4 bases and the J segment 5 bases; nucleotides outside the gene matches: 14. CDR3 sequence reads: CASSHGGQRLRETQYF. Here the CDR3 DNA reads TGCGCCAGCAGCCATGGGGGACAGCGACTTAGGGAGACCCAGTACTTC.

This clonotype was found once. V usage is TRBV7-9 and J usage is TRBJ2-1, with D uncertain. Germline V lookup: CDR1 SEHNR, CDR2 FQNEAQ (reference sequence). The CDR3 contains 14 residues. Trimming took 0 bases from V and 6 from J, leaving 9 bases between them. CDR3: CASSLALESNEQFF. In DNA form, the CDR3 reads TGTGCCAGCAGCTTAGCGCTCGAAAGCAATGAGCAGTTCTTC.

The genes are TRBV11-1 and TRBJ2-3; tentatively, D is TRBD2 (6 bases). CDR1 and CDR2 (germline): SGHAT, FQDESV (reference sequence). CDR3 length: 16 amino acids. The V end lost 7 bases, the J end lost 1 base, and 18 bases lay between the germline ends. CDR3 region: CASTWSRDSRTDTQYF. As DNA, the CDR3 is TGTGCCAGCACCTGGTCCCGGGACTCCCGCACAGATACGCAGTATTTT.

CDR3 coding DNA: TGTGCCAGCAGCGTTCTAGCGGGGGGCCTGAACAATGAGCAGTTCTTC. Translating gives CASSVLAGGLNNEQFF. This chain uses TRBV11-3 with TRBJ2-1; TRBD2 matches at 11 bases. Germline loops: CDR1 SGHNT, CDR2 YENEEA. V was clipped by 5 bases and J by 5 bases; unmatched bases: 8. CDR3 length equals 16 residues.

The chain is built from TRBV20-1 and TRBJ1-2, with D maybe TRBD1 (5 bases). Germline V gene lookup returns CDR1 DFQATT and CDR2 SNEGSKA (reference sequence). V gave up 1 base and J gave up 4 bases, with 13 bases separating them. The CDR3 is 14 amino acids. The CDR3 sequence: CSARVGSGGYGYTF. The CDR3 DNA reads TGCAGTGCTAGAGTGGGGTCCGGGGGCTATGGCTACACCTTC.

J is TRBJ2-1 and V is TRBV29-1, with D maybe TRBD2 (6 bases). Trimming took 0 bases from V and 4 from J, leaving 10 bases between them. This CDR3 region has 14 residues. The germline CDR1 and CDR2 sequences are SQVTM and ANQGSEA. CDR3 coding DNA: TGCAGCGTTGAAGACCCCGGGACTTACAATGAGCAGTTCTTC. Amino acids: CSVEDPGTYNEQFF.

This chain joins TRBV7-2 and TRBJ2-6, with TRBD2 as a possible D gene (7 bases). The CDR3 has 15 residues. V was clipped by 6 bases and J by 1 base, with 10 bases between them. Looked up from germline, CDR1 is SGHTA and CDR2 is FQGNSA. The CDR3: CASRRGGSGANVLTF. CDR3 nucleotide sequence: TGTGCCAGCAGGAGGGGGGGATCTGGGGCCAACGTCCTGACTTTC.

This chain joins TRBV12-3 or TRBV12-4 and TRBJ2-1, with 10 bases fitting TRBD2. This CDR3 is 18 amino acids long. V trimming: 5 bases; J trimming: 1 base; junction bases outside the gene matches: 11. For the CDR3, the DNA is TGTGCCAGCAGTAAAAGGACTAGCGGAGACCTATCCTACAATGAGCAGTTCTTC. Encoded protein: CASSKRTSGDLSYNEQFF.

This clonotype was seen more than once but under ten times. This chain connects TRBV12-3 or TRBV12-4 to TRBJ2-2, with D perhaps matching TRBD1 or TRBD2 (6 bases each). The CDR3 extends over 17 amino acids. The germline V and J ends were trimmed by 5 bases and 7 bases, with 23 bases remaining between them. Here the CDR3 reads CASSPRLVGAHYGELFF. DNA of the CDR3: TGTGCCAGCAGTCCTCGACTAGTGGGGGCCCACTACGGGGAGCTGTTTTTT.

The chain couples TRBV11-2 to TRBJ1-4, with 9 bases fitting TRBD1. Per the germline V gene, CDR1 is SGHAT and CDR2 is FQNNGV. The V gene end was trimmed by 5 bases and the J gene end by 4 bases; junction bases not matched to a gene: 5. The length of the CDR3 is 15 residues. The CDR3 is CASSVGTGLNEKLFF. Written as DNA, the CDR3 is TGTGCCAGCAGCGTCGGGACAGGGCTTAATGAAAAACTGTTTTTT.

The chain has TRBV20-1 and TRBJ1-5; weak D call: TRBD1 (5 bases). The CDR3 spans 13 residues. With 1 base removed from V and 6 bases from J, the gap between germline ends came to 10 bases. CDR1 and CDR2 (germline): DFQATT, SNEGSKA (reference sequence). CDR3 loop: CSARGQQSQPQHF. CDR3 coding DNA: TGCAGTGCTAGAGGACAGCAGAGTCAGCCCCAGCATTTT.